The 10 T cell receptor beta chains below come from one sample, sequenced in a study of tissue T cells after allogeneic stem cell transplantation. Measured with immunoSEQ multiplex PCR; TCRdb has only the in-frame clones, and not every one. The profile shows roughly 1,300 clones, more than 55% of them singletons. Time point in this sample: mouse harvest day 7 after allogeneic transplant. Mouse grafts combined 10^7 T-cell-depleted bone marrow cells with 10^6 splenic CD5+ T cells. The material sequenced was liver tissue. The receptors come from a female BALB/c mouse given C57BL/6 T cells with graft-versus-host disease after an allogeneic hematopoietic cell transplant.

This clone appeared a few times. Gene names are mouse gene names. The CDR3 goes on 1 residue after the read ends, and that part is filled in from the germline J gene. The chain combines TRBV26 with TRBJ2-3, with TRBD1 identical over 9 bases. Germline CDR1 is KGHPV and CDR2 is FQNQEV (reference sequence). The CDR3 totals 15 residues. The V gene end was trimmed by 3 bases and the J gene end by 0 bases; junction bases not matched to a gene: 1. This CDR3 reads CASSLQGASAETLYF. The CDR3 bases that were read are TGTGCCAGCAGTCTACAGGGGGCTAGTGCAGAAACGCTGTAT.

A remark on this clone: All gene names here are mouse names. The read is 1 residue too short to cover the CDR3 end, so that end is filled in from the germline J gene. The gene calls are TRBV1 and TRBJ2-4; D is unresolved. V was shortened by 2 bases and J by 2 bases, with 2 bases between the two germline ends. The CDR3 sequence is 12 residues long. Germline CDR1 reads NSQYPW; CDR2 reads LRSPGD (reference sequence). The CDR3 protein is CTCSANQNTLYF. The DNA read from the CDR3 is TGCACCTGCAGTGCAAATCAAAACACCTTGTAC.

About this clone itself: Here the gene names and germline are mouse. The CDR3 goes on 1 residue after the read ends, and that part is filled in from the germline J gene. This chain joins TRBV12-2 and TRBJ2-5; 12 positions match TRBD2. Germline V gene sequence: CDR1 SGHLS, CDR2 HYDKME. Germline trimming cut 1 base from V and 6 bases from J; bases unmatched to any gene: 4. CDR3 length: 15 amino acids. The CDR3 bases that were read are TGTGCCAGCTCTCTGACTGGGGGGGCGAGGGACACCCAGTAC. Its protein is CASSLTGGARDTQY. The whole CDR3 sequence reads CASSLTGGARDTQYF.

A remark on this clone: Germline and genes: mouse. The read finishes 1 residue shy of the CDR3 end, and the germline J gene is used to complete it. The chain recombines TRBV3 with TRBJ2-1, with TRBD2 identical over 13 bases. In germline, CDR1 is SNHLY, CDR2 FYNGKV (reference sequence). The CDR3 loop spans 15 amino acids. V shed 4 bases, J shed 7 bases, and the junction held 4 bases outside the gene matches. The CDR3 spells CASSSGLGGRAEQFF. Incomplete CDR3 DNA: TGTGCCAGCAGCTCCGGACTGGGGGGGCGGGCTGAGCAGTTC. The full variable domain, with the rest looked up from reference TRBV3 and TRBJ2-1, is GPKVLQIPSHQIIDMGQMVTLNCDPVSNHLYFYWYKQILGQQMEFLVNFYNGKVMEKSKLFKDQFSVERPDGSYFTLKIQPTALEDSAVYFCASSSGLGGRAEQFFGPGTRLTVL.

This clone was picked up a small number of times. Gene names are mouse gene names. The CDR3 end lies 1 residue beyond the end of the read and is filled in from the germline J gene. The chain recombines TRBV26 with TRBJ2-7; 9 nucleotides align to TRBD2. The junction had 9 bases not matched to a gene; V was cut back by 5 bases and J by 7 bases. The germline V gene encodes CDR1 KGHPV and CDR2 FQNQEV (reference sequence). The CDR3 sequence is 14 residues long. The CDR3 is CASSSRLGVREQYF. The covered CDR3 bases are TGTGCCAGCAGTTCCCGACTGGGGGTGAGAGAACAGTAC.

About this clone: Gene names and germline refer to mouse. Coverage ceases 1 residue before the CDR3 finishes, and the germline J gene fills in the end. This chain joins TRBV5 and TRBJ1-4, with 8 bases aligning to TRBD1. Germline CDR1 is LGHNA and CDR2 is YNLKQL (reference sequence). V shed 4 bases, J shed 7 bases, and the junction held 5 bases outside the gene matches. The CDR3 has 14 amino acids. Here the CDR3 reads CASSLAGGRERLFF. The part of the CDR3 DNA that was read is TGTGCCAGCAGCCTCGCAGGGGGCCGCGAAAGATTATTT.

This clone appeared a few times. Here the gene names and germline are mouse. The read falls 1 residue short of the CDR3 end, and the missing part is taken from the germline J gene. The chain has TRBV26 and TRBJ1-3, with TRBD1 as a possible D gene (6 bases). Trimming took 4 bases from V and 3 from J, leaving 10 bases between them. Germline CDR1 reads KGHPV; CDR2 reads FQNQEV (reference sequence). CDR3 length equals 14 residues. The CDR3 sequence: CASSPPGDGNTLYF. The covered CDR3 bases are TGTGCCAGCAGTCCCCCAGGGGATGGAAATACGCTCTAT.

The sample holds a few counts of this clone. All gene names here are mouse names. The read ends 1 residue early relative to the CDR3; the germline J gene fills the gap. This chain uses TRBV12-1 with TRBJ1-2; unclear D gene. V was cut by 0 bases and J by 3 bases, with 4 bases left in between. The CDR3 sequence is 12 residues long. Germline V CDR1 and CDR2: SGHSN, HYEKVE. The CDR3 spells CASSLGDSDYTF. The part of the CDR3 DNA that was read is TGTGCCAGCTCTCTCGGGGACTCCGACTACACC.

About this clone itself: Germline and genes: mouse. The read ends 1 residue before the CDR3 terminus; that terminus is restored from the germline J gene. The chain employs TRBV3 and TRBJ2-7; TRBD2 matches at 14 bases. In germline, CDR1 is SNHLY, CDR2 FYNGKV (reference sequence). The junction had 4 bases not matched to a gene; V was cut back by 5 bases and J by 7 bases. This CDR3 has 14 amino acids. The part of the CDR3 DNA that was read is TGTGCCAGCAGCACGGGACTGGGGGGGCTCGAACAGTAC. Protein sequence: CASSTGLGGLEQY. The whole CDR3 is CASSTGLGGLEQYF.

Note on this clone: Gene names are mouse gene names. The CDR3 goes on 1 residue after the read ends, and that part is filled in from the germline J gene. The chain has TRBV31 and TRBJ2-4; 7 bases line up with TRBD2. This CDR3 comprises 15 residues. Germline V gives CDR1 GKSSPN, CDR2 SITVG. Germline trimming cut 0 bases from V and 0 bases from J; bases unmatched to any gene: 3. The covered CDR3 bases are TGTGCCTGGAGTCTGGGGGGGGTTAGTCAAAACACCTTGTAC. This translates into CAWSLGGVSQNTLY. The full CDR3 protein reads CAWSLGGVSQNTLYF.